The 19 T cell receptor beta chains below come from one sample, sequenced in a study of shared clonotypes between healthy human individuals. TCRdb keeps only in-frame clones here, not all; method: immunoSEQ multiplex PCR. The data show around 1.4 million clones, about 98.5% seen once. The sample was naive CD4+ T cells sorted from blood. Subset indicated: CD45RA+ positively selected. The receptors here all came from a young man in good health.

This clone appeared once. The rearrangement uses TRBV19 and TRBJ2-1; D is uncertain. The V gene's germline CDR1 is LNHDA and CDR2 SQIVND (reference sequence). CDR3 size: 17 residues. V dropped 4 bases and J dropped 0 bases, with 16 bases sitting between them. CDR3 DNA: TGTGCCAGTAGTACGTTCCCGGGTCCCAGCTCCTACAATGAGCAGTTCTTC. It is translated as CASSTFPGPSSYNEQFF.

CDR3 DNA: TGTGCCAGCAGCCCCAATACGAGGGGCGGAATCACTGAAGCTTTCTTT. Protein sequence: CASSPNTRGGITEAFF. The chain joins TRBV7-9 to TRBJ1-1; a weak D match, TRBD1 (5 bases). Germline CDR1 and CDR2: SEHNR and FQNEAQ (reference sequence). V lost 5 bases and J 4 bases, leaving 20 bases between the germline ends. There are 16 residues in the CDR3.

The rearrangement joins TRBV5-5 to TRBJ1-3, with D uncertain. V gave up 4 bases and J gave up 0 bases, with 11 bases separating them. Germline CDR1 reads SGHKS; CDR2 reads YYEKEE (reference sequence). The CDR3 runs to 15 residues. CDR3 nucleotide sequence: TGTGCCAGCAGCCCGACGGGCCCCTCTGGAAACACCATATATTTT. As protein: CASSPTGPSGNTIYF.

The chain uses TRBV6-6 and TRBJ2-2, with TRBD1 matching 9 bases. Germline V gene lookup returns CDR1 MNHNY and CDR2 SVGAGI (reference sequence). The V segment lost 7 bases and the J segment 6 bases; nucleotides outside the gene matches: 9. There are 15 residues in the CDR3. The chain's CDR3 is CASNQQGAKPGELFF. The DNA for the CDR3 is TGTGCCAGCAATCAACAGGGGGCGAAACCCGGGGAGCTGTTTTTT.

The CDR3 bases are TGTGCCAGCAGCTTTGGCAGGGCAGCTAACTATGGCTACACCTTC. This gives the protein CASSFGRAANYGYTF. The rearrangement joins TRBV5-4 to TRBJ1-2; the D gene is possibly TRBD1 (5 bases). Germline V CDR1 and CDR2: SGHNT, YYREEE (reference sequence). The CDR3 spans 15 residues. Trimming cost V 2 bases and J 0 bases, with 11 bases left between them.

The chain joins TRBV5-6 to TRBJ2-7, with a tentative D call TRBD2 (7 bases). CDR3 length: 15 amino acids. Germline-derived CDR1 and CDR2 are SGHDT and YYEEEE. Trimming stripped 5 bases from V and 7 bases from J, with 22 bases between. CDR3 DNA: TGTGCCAGCAGAAGGGCGGGGGCGGCGTTTGATGAGCAGTACTTC. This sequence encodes CASRRAGAAFDEQYF. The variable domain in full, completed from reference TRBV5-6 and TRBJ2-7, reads DAGVTQSPTHLIKTRGQQVTLRCSPKSGHDTVSWYQQALGQGPQFIFQYYEEEERQRGNFPDRFSGHQFPNYSSELNVNALLLGDSALYLCASRRAGAAFDEQYFGPGTRLTVT.

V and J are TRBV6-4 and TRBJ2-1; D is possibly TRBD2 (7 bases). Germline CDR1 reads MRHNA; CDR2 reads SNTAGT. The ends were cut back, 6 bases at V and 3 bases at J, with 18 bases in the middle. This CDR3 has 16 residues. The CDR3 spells CASSPGRGANYNEQFF. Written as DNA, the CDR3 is TGTGCCAGCAGCCCAGGTCGGGGGGCCAACTACAATGAGCAGTTCTTC.

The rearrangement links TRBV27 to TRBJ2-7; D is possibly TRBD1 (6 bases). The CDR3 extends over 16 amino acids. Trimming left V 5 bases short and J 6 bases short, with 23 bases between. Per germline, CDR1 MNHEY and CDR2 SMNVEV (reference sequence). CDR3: CASSPHQNRVISEQYF. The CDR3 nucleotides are TGTGCCAGCAGTCCGCACCAGAACAGGGTTATTTCCGAGCAGTACTTC.

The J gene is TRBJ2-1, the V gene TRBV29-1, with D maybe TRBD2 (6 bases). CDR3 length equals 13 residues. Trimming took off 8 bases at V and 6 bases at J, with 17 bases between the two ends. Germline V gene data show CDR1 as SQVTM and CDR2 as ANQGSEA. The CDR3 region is CSHGTPPTNEQFF. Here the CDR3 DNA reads TGCAGCCACGGGACTCCCCCAACCAATGAGCAGTTCTTC.

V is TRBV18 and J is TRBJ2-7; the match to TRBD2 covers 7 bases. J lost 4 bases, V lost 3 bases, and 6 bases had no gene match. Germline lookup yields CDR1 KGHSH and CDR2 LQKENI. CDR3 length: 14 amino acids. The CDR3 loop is CASSPGLEAYEQYF. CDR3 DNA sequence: TGTGCCAGCTCACCCGGACTAGAAGCTTACGAGCAGTACTTC.

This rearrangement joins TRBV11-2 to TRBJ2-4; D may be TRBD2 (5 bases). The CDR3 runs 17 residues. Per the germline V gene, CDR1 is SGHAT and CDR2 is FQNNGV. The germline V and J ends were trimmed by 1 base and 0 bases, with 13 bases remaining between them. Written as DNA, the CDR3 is TGTGCCAGCAGCTTAGGCGGCGGGTGGCTAGCCAAAAACATTCAGTACTTC. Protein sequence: CASSLGGGWLAKNIQYF.

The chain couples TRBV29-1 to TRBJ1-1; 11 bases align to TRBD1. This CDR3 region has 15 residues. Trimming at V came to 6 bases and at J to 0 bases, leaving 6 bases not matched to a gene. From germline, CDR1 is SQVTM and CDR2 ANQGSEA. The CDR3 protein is CSVPGQGVMNTEAFF. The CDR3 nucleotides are TGCAGCGTCCCGGGACAGGGGGTAATGAACACTGAAGCTTTCTTT. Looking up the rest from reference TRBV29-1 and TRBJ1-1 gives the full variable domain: SAVISQKPSRDICQRGTSLTIQCQVDSQVTMMFWYRQQPGQSLTLIATANQGSEATYESGFVIDKFPISRPNLTFSTLTVSNMSPEDSSIYLCSVPGQGVMNTEAFFGQGTRLTVV.

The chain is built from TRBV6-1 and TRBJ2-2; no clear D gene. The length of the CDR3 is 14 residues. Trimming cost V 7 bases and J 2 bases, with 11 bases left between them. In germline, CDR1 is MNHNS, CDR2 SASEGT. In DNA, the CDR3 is TGTGCCAGCATTCGAATCCTAAACACCGGGGAGCTGTTTTTT. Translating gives CASIRILNTGELFF.

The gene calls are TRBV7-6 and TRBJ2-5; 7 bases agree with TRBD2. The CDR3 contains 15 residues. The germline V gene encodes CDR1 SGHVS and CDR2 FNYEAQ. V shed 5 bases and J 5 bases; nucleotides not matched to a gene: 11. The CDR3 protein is CASSPLAGVSETQYF. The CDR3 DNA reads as TGTGCCAGCAGCCCTCTCGCGGGAGTGTCGGAGACCCAGTACTTC.

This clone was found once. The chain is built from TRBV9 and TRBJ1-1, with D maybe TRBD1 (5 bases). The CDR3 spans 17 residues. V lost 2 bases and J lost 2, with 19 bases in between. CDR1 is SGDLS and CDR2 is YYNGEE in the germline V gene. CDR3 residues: CASSVRDYPPTNTEAFF. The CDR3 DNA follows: TGTGCCAGCAGCGTCAGGGACTACCCACCGACAAACACTGAAGCTTTCTTT.

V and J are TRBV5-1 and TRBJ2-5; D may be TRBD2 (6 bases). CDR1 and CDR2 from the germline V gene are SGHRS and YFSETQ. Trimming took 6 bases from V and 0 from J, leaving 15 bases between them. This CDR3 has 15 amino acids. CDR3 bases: TGCGCCAGCACCATCGGGAGTAGGGACCAAGAGACCCAGTACTTC. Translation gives CASTIGSRDQETQYF.

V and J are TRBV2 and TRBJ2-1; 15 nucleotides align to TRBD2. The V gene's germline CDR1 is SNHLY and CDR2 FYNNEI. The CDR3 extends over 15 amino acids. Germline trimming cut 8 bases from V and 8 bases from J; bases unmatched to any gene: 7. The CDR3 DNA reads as TGTGCCAGCTTTGGACTAGCGGGAGGGCCGCATGAGCAGTTCTTC. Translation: CASFGLAGGPHEQFF.

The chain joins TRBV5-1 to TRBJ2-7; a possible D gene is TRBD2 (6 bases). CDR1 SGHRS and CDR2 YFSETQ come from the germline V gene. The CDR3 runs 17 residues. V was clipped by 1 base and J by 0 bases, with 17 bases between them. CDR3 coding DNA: TGCGCCAGCAGCTTGCTGCTGCGGGGCCCGAGCTCCTACGAGCAGTACTTC. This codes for CASSLLLRGPSSYEQYF. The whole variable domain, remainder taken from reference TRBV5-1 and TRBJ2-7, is KAGVTQTPRYLIKTRGQQVTLSCSPISGHRSVSWYQQTPGQGLQFLFEYFSETQRNKGNFPGRFSGRQFSNSRSEMNVSTLELGDSALYLCASSLLLRGPSSYEQYFGPGTRLTVT.

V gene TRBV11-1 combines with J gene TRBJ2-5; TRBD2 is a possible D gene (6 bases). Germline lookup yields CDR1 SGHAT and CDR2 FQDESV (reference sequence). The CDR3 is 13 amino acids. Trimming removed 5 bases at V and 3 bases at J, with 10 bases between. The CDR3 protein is CASSATGEETQYF. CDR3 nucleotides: TGTGCCAGCAGCGCAACGGGGGAAGAGACCCAGTACTTC.